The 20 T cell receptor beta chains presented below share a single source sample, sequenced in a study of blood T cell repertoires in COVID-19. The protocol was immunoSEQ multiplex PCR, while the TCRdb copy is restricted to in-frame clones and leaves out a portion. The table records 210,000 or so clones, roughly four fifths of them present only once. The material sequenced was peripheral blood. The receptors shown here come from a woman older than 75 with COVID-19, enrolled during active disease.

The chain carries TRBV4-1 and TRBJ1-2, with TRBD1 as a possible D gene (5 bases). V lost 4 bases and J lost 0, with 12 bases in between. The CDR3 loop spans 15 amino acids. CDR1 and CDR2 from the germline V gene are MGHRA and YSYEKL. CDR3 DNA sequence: TGCGCCAGCAGCCCCCCAGCGGGGGCTAACTATGGCTACACCTTC. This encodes CASSPPAGANYGYTF.

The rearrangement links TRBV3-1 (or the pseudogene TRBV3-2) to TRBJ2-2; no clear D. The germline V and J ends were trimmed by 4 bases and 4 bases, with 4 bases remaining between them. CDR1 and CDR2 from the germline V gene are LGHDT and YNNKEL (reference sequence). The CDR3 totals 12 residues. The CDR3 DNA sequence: TGTGCCAGCAGCCGGAGCACCGGGGAGCTGTTTTTT. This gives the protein CASSRSTGELFF.

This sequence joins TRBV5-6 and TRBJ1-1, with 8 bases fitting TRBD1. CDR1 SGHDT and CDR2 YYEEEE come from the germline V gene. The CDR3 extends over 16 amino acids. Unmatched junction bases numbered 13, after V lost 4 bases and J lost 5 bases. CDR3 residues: CASSPGQGRLGTEAFF. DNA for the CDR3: TGTGCCAGCAGCCCCGGACAGGGACGGTTGGGGACTGAAGCTTTCTTT.

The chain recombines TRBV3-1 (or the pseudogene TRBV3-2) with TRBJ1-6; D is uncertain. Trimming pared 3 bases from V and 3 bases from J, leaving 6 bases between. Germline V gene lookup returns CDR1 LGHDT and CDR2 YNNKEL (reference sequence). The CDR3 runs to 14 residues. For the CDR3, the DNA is TGTGCCAGCAGCCAGGCAGTCTATAATTCACCCCTCCACTTT. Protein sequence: CASSQAVYNSPLHF.

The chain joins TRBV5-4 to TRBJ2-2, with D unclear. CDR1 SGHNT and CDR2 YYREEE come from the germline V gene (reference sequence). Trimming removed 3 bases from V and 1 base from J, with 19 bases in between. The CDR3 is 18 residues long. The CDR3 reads CASSSDEVGRKNTGELFF. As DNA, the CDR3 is TGTGCCAGCAGCTCTGATGAGGTAGGCCGCAAGAACACCGGGGAGCTGTTTTTT.

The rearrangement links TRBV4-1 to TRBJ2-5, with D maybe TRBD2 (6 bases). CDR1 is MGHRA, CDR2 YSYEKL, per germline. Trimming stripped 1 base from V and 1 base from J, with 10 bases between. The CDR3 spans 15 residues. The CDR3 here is CASSQVGDFQETQYF. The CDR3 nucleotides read TGCGCCAGCAGCCAAGTGGGGGACTTCCAAGAGACCCAGTACTTC.

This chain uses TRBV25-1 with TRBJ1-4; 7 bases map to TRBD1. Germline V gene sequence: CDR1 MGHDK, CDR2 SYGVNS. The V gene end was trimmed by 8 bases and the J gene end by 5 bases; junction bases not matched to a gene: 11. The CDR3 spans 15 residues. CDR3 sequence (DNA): TGTGCCAGCTGCGGCGGGACAGCTTCAAATGAAAAACTGTTTTTT. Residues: CASCGGTASNEKLFF.

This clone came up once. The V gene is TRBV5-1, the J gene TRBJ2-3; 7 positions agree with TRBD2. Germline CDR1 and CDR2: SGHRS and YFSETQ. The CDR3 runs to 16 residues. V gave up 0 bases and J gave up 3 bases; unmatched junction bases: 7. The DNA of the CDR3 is TGCGCCAGCAGCTTGGTTGGGAGGGCCGCTACAGATACGCAGTATTTT. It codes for CASSLVGRAATDTQYF. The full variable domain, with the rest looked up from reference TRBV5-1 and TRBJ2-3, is KAGVTQTPRYLIKTRGQQVTLSCSPISGHRSVSWYQQTPGQGLQFLFEYFSETQRNKGNFPGRFSGRQFSNSRSEMNVSTLELGDSALYLCASSLVGRAATDTQYFGPGTRLTVL.

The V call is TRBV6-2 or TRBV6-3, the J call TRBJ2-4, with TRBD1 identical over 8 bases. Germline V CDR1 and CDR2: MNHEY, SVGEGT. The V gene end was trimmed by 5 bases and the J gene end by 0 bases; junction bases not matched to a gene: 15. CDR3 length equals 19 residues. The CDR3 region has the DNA TGTGCCAGCAGTCACGATACAGGGGGACTCATTCTAGCCAAAAACATTCAGTACTTC. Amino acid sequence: CASSHDTGGLILAKNIQYF.

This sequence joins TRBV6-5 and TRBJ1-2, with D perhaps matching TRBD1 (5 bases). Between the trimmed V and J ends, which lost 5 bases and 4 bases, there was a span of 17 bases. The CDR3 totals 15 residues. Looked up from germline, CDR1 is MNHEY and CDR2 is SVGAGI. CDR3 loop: CASSPGVGGIYGYTF. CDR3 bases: TGTGCCAGCAGTCCGGGTGTGGGGGGTATCTATGGCTACACCTTC.

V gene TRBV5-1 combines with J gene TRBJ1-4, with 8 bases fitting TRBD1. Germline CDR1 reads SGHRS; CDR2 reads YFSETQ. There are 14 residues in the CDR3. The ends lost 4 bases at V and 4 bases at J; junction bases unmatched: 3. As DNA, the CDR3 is TGCGCCAGCAGCAGGGGACAGGTTAATGAAAAACTGTTTTTT. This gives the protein CASSRGQVNEKLFF.

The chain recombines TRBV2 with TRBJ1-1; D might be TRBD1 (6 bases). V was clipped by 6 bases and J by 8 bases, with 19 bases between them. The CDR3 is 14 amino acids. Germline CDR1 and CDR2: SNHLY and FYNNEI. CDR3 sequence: CASRLGQGSLEAFF. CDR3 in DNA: TGTGCCAGCAGATTAGGGCAGGGGTCTCTCGAAGCTTTCTTT.

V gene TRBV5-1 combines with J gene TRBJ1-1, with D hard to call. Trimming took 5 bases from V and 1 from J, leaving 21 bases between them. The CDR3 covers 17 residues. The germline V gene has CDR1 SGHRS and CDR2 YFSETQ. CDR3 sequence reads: CASSLLVGARGNTEAFF. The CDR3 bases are TGCGCCAGCAGTCTCCTTGTAGGAGCTCGCGGGAACACTGAAGCTTTCTTT.

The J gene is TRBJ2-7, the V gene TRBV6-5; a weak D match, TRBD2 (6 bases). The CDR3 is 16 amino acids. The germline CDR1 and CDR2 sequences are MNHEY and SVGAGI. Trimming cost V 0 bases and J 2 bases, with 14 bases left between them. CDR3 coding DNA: TGTGCCAGCAGTTACTCGGCGGGGAGCTATCCCTACGAGCAGTACTTC. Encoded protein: CASSYSAGSYPYEQYF.

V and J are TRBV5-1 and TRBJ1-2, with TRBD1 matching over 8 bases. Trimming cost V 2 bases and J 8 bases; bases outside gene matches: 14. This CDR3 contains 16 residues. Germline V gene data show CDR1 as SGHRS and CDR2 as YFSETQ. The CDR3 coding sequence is TGCGCCAGCAGCTTATCACCGTCGACAGGGGATGGGGGCTACACCTTC. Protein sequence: CASSLSPSTGDGGYTF.

DNA for the CDR3: TGTGCCAGCACGATGGGACAGGGGGGAGGAAATACGCAGTATTTT. Protein: CASTMGQGGGNTQYF. The V and J genes are TRBV9 and TRBJ2-3, with 11 bases aligning to TRBD1. This CDR3 is 15 amino acids long. J was trimmed by 7 bases and V by 6 bases; bases with no gene match: 10. Germline values: CDR1 SGDLS, CDR2 YYNGEE.

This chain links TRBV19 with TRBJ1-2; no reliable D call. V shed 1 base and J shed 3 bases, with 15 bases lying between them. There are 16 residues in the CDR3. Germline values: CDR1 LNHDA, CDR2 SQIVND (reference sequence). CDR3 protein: CASSIVSGSDYYGYTF. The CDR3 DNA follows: TGTGCCAGTAGTATAGTTTCCGGGTCGGACTACTATGGCTACACCTTC. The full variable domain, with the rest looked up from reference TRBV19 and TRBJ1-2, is DGGITQSPKYLFRKEGQNVTLSCEQNLNHDAMYWYRQDPGQGLRLIYYSQIVNDFQKGDIAEGYSVSREKKESFPLTVTSAQKNPTAFYLCASSIVSGSDYYGYTFGSGTRLTVV.

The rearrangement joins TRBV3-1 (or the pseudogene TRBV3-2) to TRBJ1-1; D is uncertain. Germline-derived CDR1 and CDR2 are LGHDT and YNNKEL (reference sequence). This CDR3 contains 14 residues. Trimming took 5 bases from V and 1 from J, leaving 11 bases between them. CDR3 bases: TGTGCCAGCAGCGAGAGGGCGAGGAACACTGAAGCTTTCTTT. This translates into CASSERARNTEAFF.

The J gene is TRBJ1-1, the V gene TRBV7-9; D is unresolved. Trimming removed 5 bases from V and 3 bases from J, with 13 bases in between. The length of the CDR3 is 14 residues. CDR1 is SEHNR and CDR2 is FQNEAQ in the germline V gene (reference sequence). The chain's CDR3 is CASSPSGGDTEAFF. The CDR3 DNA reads TGTGCCAGCAGCCCTTCGGGAGGTGACACTGAAGCTTTCTTT.

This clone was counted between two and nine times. CDR3 residues: CASRNWETGDQALHF. In nucleotides, the CDR3 is TGTGCCAGCAGAAATTGGGAGACAGGGGATCAAGCCCTCCACTTT. The genes are TRBV6-5 and TRBJ1-6, with 8 bases aligning to TRBD1. After removal of 6 bases from V and 14 bases from J, the junction contained 15 bases not matched to a gene. This CDR3 has 15 residues. Germline-derived CDR1 and CDR2 are MNHEY and SVGAGI.